These 30 T cell receptor beta chains were sequenced from one sample in a study of blood T cell repertoires in COVID-19. Assay used: immunoSEQ multiplex PCR; TCRdb lists only in-frame clones, some missing. This sample has tens of thousands of clones, with 83% found just once. Material: peripheral blood. These receptors originate from a human donor in a cohort sampled during active COVID-19.

The gene calls are TRBV5-4 and TRBJ2-3; D possibly corresponds to TRBD2 (5 bases). V was cut by 5 bases and J by 1 base, with 17 bases left in between. Germline CDR1 is SGHNT and CDR2 is YYREEE (reference sequence). The CDR3 runs to 16 residues. As DNA, the CDR3 is TGTGCCAGCAGTAAGGAGGACCCTGGGGGCACAGATACGCAGTATTTT. Protein sequence: CASSKEDPGGTDTQYF.

The chain recombines TRBV6-5 with TRBJ2-1, with a tentative D call TRBD2 (5 bases). Germline CDR1 reads MNHEY; CDR2 reads SVGAGI. Trimming cost V 6 bases and J 3 bases, with 15 bases left between them. The CDR3 is 15 residues long. The CDR3 spells CASRVGLQVYNEQFF. In DNA, the CDR3 is TGTGCCAGCAGGGTAGGACTGCAGGTCTACAATGAGCAGTTCTTC.

The chain uses TRBV5-4 and TRBJ2-2, with TRBD1 identical over 8 bases. Trimming cost V 6 bases and J 4 bases; bases outside gene matches: 14. This CDR3 spans 17 amino acids. Germline lookup yields CDR1 SGHNT and CDR2 YYREEE (reference sequence). The CDR3 here is CASTHAPRGLSTGELFF. The CDR3 region has the DNA TGTGCCAGCACCCACGCCCCCAGGGGGCTAAGCACCGGGGAGCTGTTTTTT.

V gene TRBV6-5 combines with J gene TRBJ2-5; D might be TRBD2 (5 bases). V gave up 4 bases and J gave up 7 bases, with 10 bases separating them. The CDR3 loop spans 12 amino acids. Germline V gives CDR1 MNHEY, CDR2 SVGAGI. CDR3 loop: CASSWSGGTQYF. In DNA form, the CDR3 reads TGTGCCAGCAGTTGGTCAGGAGGGACCCAGTACTTC.

The chain recombines TRBV19 with TRBJ1-6; maybe TRBD1 (5 bases). CDR3 length equals 16 residues. In germline, CDR1 is LNHDA, CDR2 SQIVND (reference sequence). Trimming removed 4 bases from V and 7 bases from J, with 17 bases in between. The CDR3 DNA reads as TGTGCCAGTAGTAGTCCCCCTGGACAAATAAATTCACCCCTCCACTTT. Translation gives CASSSPPGQINSPLHF.

The chain uses TRBV5-4 and TRBJ2-7, with a tentative D call TRBD1 (5 bases). The germline V gene encodes CDR1 SGHNT and CDR2 YYREEE (reference sequence). Deletions cut 6 bases from V and 3 bases from J, with 16 bases between. This CDR3 region has 14 residues. This CDR3 reads CASIKGVGYYEQYF. CDR3 nucleotides: TGTGCCAGCATCAAAGGGGTCGGGTACTACGAGCAGTACTTC.

The chain employs TRBV3-1 (or the pseudogene TRBV3-2) and TRBJ1-1; weak D call: TRBD1 (5 bases). Trimming removed 1 base from V and 3 bases from J, with 6 bases in between. The germline V gene encodes CDR1 LGHDT and CDR2 YNNKEL (reference sequence). The CDR3 has 13 amino acids. The CDR3, as DNA: TGTGCCAGCAGCCAAGGACAGCACACTGAAGCTTTCTTT. The encoded protein is CASSQGQHTEAFF.

The chain uses TRBV11-1 and TRBJ2-7; the D gene is possibly TRBD2 (5 bases). This CDR3 contains 14 residues. Germline CDR1 is SGHAT and CDR2 is FQDESV (reference sequence). Trimming shortened V by 3 bases and J by 1 base, and 10 bases separated the two germline ends. The CDR3 DNA reads as TGTGCCAGCAGCTTCGAACCGGGATCCTACGAGCAGTACTTC. It yields the protein CASSFEPGSYEQYF. The complete variable domain, with remaining parts taken from reference TRBV11-1 and TRBJ2-7, reads EAEVAQSPRYKITEKSQAVAFWCDPISGHATLYWYRQILGQGPELLVQFQDESVVDDSQLPKDRFSAERLKGVDSTLKIQPAELGDSAMYLCASSFEPGSYEQYFGPGTRLTVT.

The chain carries TRBV10-1 and TRBJ2-7, with 7 bases lining up with TRBD2. The V gene end was trimmed by 3 bases and the J gene end by 3 bases; junction bases not matched to a gene: 11. Germline assignment: CDR1 WNHNN and CDR2 SYGVQD (reference sequence). This CDR3 spans 16 amino acids. Written as DNA, the CDR3 is TGCGCCAGCAGTGACCCAGGGCGCGGGGGAGTCTACGAGCAGTACTTC. It is translated as CASSDPGRGGVYEQYF.

A few counts support this clone. V and J are TRBV9 and TRBJ1-6; D is perhaps TRBD1 (5 bases). The germline V and J ends were trimmed by 4 bases and 7 bases, with 15 bases remaining between them. The CDR3 consists of 15 residues. The germline V gene encodes CDR1 SGDLS and CDR2 YYNGEE. As DNA, the CDR3 is TGTGCCAGCAGCCGGGGGGGAAGGCGAAATTCACCCCTCCACTTT. Translated: CASSRGGRRNSPLHF.

V gene TRBV6-5 combines with J gene TRBJ1-5; no firm D call. This CDR3 is 13 amino acids long. Trimming pared 6 bases from V and 1 base from J, leaving 7 bases between. CDR1 and CDR2 from the germline V gene are MNHEY and SVGAGI. The CDR3 loop reads CASSPRSNQPQHF. The CDR3 DNA follows: TGTGCCAGCAGCCCCAGGAGCAATCAGCCCCAGCATTTT.

The chain recombines TRBV5-4 with TRBJ2-7; D remains ambiguous. The germline gives CDR1 SGHNT, CDR2 YYREEE (reference sequence). V lost 5 bases, J lost 5 bases, and 11 bases lay in between. The CDR3 is made up of 12 amino acids. The CDR3 sequence is CASSPGGDEQYF. As DNA, the CDR3 is TGTGCCAGCAGTCCCGGCGGCGACGAGCAGTACTTC. Full variable domain (missing parts from reference TRBV5-4 and TRBJ2-7): ETGVTQSPTHLIKTRGQQVTLRCSSQSGHNTVSWYQQALGQGPQFIFQYYREEENGRGNFPPRFSGLQFPNYSSELNVNALELDDSALYLCASSPGGDEQYFGPGTRLTVT.

The chain recombines TRBV27 with TRBJ2-7, with D perhaps matching TRBD1 (6 bases). CDR1 MNHEY and CDR2 SMNVEV come from the germline V gene (reference sequence). V gave up 1 base and J gave up 3 bases, with 10 bases separating them. The CDR3 length is 14 residues. The CDR3 coding sequence is TGTGCCAGCAGTTTATTAAGACAGGACTACGAGCAGTACTTC. Protein product: CASSLLRQDYEQYF.

The chain is built from TRBV5-6 and TRBJ1-6, with TRBD1 identical over 7 bases. CDR1 is SGHDT, CDR2 YYEEEE, per germline. This CDR3 is built from 14 residues. The ends lost 3 bases at V and 7 bases at J; junction bases unmatched: 4. CDR3 DNA sequence: TGTGCCAGCAGCTACAGGGGTTGGAATTCACCCCTCCACTTT. It yields the protein CASSYRGWNSPLHF. The full variable domain, its missing parts supplied by reference TRBV5-6 and TRBJ1-6, is DAGVTQSPTHLIKTRGQQVTLRCSPKSGHDTVSWYQQALGQGPQFIFQYYEEEERQRGNFPDRFSGHQFPNYSSELNVNALLLGDSALYLCASSYRGWNSPLHFGNGTRLTVT.

This clone was counted between two and nine times. The gene calls are TRBV9 and TRBJ2-2; TRBD2 aligns across 8 bases. The J segment lost 4 bases and the V segment lost 4 bases, leaving 3 bases of the junction unmatched. From germline, CDR1 is SGDLS and CDR2 YYNGEE. The length of the CDR3 is 14 residues. CDR3 sequence reads: CASSLRGGTGELFF. CDR3 coding DNA: TGTGCCAGCAGCTTACGGGGGGGCACCGGGGAGCTGTTTTTT.

The CDR3 is CASALMGGSTGELFF. DNA of the CDR3: TGTGCTAGTGCCCTCATGGGGGGGAGTACCGGGGAGCTGTTTTTT. The chain is built from TRBV12-5 and TRBJ2-2; 7 bases map to TRBD2. Trimming cost V 7 bases and J 5 bases; bases outside gene matches: 10. The CDR3 contains 15 residues. Germline CDR1 is LGHNT and CDR2 is FRNRAP.

J is TRBJ2-7 and V is TRBV13; D uncertain. CDR1 and CDR2 (germline): PRHDT, FYEKMQ (reference sequence). The CDR3 is made up of 12 amino acids. V dropped 0 bases and J dropped 3 bases, with 3 bases sitting between them. CDR3 sequence reads: CASSLGRYEQYF. The CDR3, as DNA: TGTGCCAGCAGCTTAGGTCGCTACGAGCAGTACTTC.

The chain links TRBV6-5 to TRBJ2-3; D is unclear. The CDR3 has 11 amino acids. Germline V gene sequence: CDR1 MNHEY, CDR2 SVGAGI. Trimming stripped 6 bases from V and 6 bases from J, with 7 bases between. CDR3 protein: CASSFYDTQYF. The DNA for the CDR3 is TGTGCCAGCAGCTTTTATGATACGCAGTATTTT.

V usage is TRBV30 and J usage is TRBJ2-3, with 11 bases aligning to TRBD2. The CDR3 contains 15 residues. Germline V CDR1 and CDR2: GTSNPN, SVGIG (reference sequence). With V trimmed by 4 bases and J by 1 base, 4 bases remained unmatched. DNA for the CDR3: TGTGCCTGGACCAGACTAGCGGGACGCACAGATACGCAGTATTTT. This gives the protein CAWTRLAGRTDTQYF.

The chain uses TRBV4-2 and TRBJ2-4, with TRBD2 as a possible D gene (5 bases). The germline V gene encodes CDR1 LGHNA and CDR2 YNFKEQ. The CDR3 has 16 residues. The V and J ends lost 0 bases and 5 bases respectively, with 14 bases between them. The CDR3: CASSQDSQAAQNIQYF. Here the CDR3 DNA reads TGTGCCAGCAGCCAAGATTCCCAAGCGGCCCAAAACATTCAGTACTTC.

The V and J genes are TRBV3-1 (or the pseudogene TRBV3-2) and TRBJ1-1; D call uncertain. Germline CDR1 reads LGHDT; CDR2 reads YNNKEL (reference sequence). V dropped 2 bases and J dropped 0 bases, with 4 bases sitting between them. The CDR3 extends over 13 amino acids. The CDR3 sequence: CASSQQVNTEAFF. The CDR3 DNA reads TGTGCCAGCAGCCAACAGGTGAACACTGAAGCTTTCTTT.

This clone was seen just once. The chain is built from TRBV25-1 and TRBJ2-5, with D possibly being TRBD1 (5 bases). The CDR3 spans 13 residues. Germline loops: CDR1 MGHDK, CDR2 SYGVNS. Trimming removed 3 bases from V and 7 bases from J, with 12 bases in between. The CDR3 region is CASSEDTSWTQYF. The CDR3 DNA is TGTGCCAGCAGTGAGGACACCTCGTGGACCCAGTACTTC.

V and J are TRBV4-1 and TRBJ2-2; D may be TRBD2 (5 bases). The CDR3 extends over 17 amino acids. V dropped 3 bases and J dropped 0 bases, with 14 bases sitting between them. Germline V gene lookup returns CDR1 MGHRA and CDR2 YSYEKL. The DNA of the CDR3 is TGCGCCAGCAGCCAGGGGAGATCTAACACGAACACCGGGGAGCTGTTTTTT. Protein product: CASSQGRSNTNTGELFF.

The chain has TRBV7-8 and TRBJ2-1, with D perhaps TRBD2 (7 bases). CDR1 is SGHVS and CDR2 is FQNEAQ in the germline V gene. This CDR3 contains 17 residues. The V gene lost 1 base and the J gene lost 7 bases, with 20 bases spanning the gap. CDR3 in amino acids: CASSLVSGGLSENEQFF. CDR3 bases: TGTGCCAGCAGCTTAGTCTCGGGGGGCTTGAGTGAGAATGAGCAGTTCTTC.

This clone came up many times. This chain connects TRBV19 to TRBJ1-2; 8 nucleotides align to TRBD1. The length of the CDR3 is 12 residues. The V gene end was trimmed by 9 bases and the J gene end by 3 bases; junction bases not matched to a gene: 3. CDR1 is LNHDA and CDR2 is SQIVND in the germline V gene (reference sequence). CDR3 bases: TGTGCCAGGACAGGGGTTGACTATGGCTACACCTTC. This encodes CARTGVDYGYTF. The full variable domain, in which reference TRBV19 and TRBJ1-2 provide the parts outside the CDR3, is DGGITQSPKYLFRKEGQNVTLSCEQNLNHDAMYWYRQDPGQGLRLIYYSQIVNDFQKGDIAEGYSVSREKKESFPLTVTSAQKNPTAFYLCARTGVDYGYTFGSGTRLTVV.

Only one count was recorded for this clone. This chain joins TRBV24-1 and TRBJ1-5; D gene ambiguous. The CDR3 is made up of 12 amino acids. V lost 9 bases, J lost 0 bases, and 5 bases lay in between. The V gene's germline CDR1 is KGHDR and CDR2 SFDVKD. The CDR3 region is CATADSNQPQHF. In DNA, the CDR3 is TGTGCCACCGCAGATAGCAATCAGCCCCAGCATTTT.

This sequence joins TRBV9 and TRBJ2-3; 11 nucleotides agree with TRBD2. The germline V gene has CDR1 SGDLS and CDR2 YYNGEE. This CDR3 has 19 amino acids. V trimming: 4 bases; J trimming: 2 bases; junction bases outside the gene matches: 15. The CDR3: CASSSRMTLAGGFTDTQYF. In DNA, the CDR3 is TGTGCCAGCAGCTCCCGAATGACATTAGCGGGGGGGTTCACAGATACGCAGTATTTT.

V gene TRBV5-6 combines with J gene TRBJ2-3; no firm D call. The germline gives CDR1 SGHDT, CDR2 YYEEEE. The CDR3 sequence is 14 residues long. V dropped 4 bases and J dropped 6 bases, with 15 bases sitting between them. The CDR3, as DNA: TGTGCCAGCAGCCCGAACTTTGGCAGGGATACGCAGTATTTT. Protein sequence: CASSPNFGRDTQYF.

The chain combines TRBV3-1 (or the pseudogene TRBV3-2) with TRBJ2-6; 12 bases fit TRBD2. Looked up from germline, CDR1 is LGHDT and CDR2 is YNNKEL (reference sequence). The CDR3 has 19 residues. J gave up 2 bases and V 0 bases, and 5 bases lay outside the gene matches. The CDR3 loop is CASSQERLAGAPGANVLTF. Here the CDR3 DNA reads TGTGCCAGCAGCCAAGAACGACTAGCGGGGGCCCCTGGGGCCAACGTCCTGACTTTC.

V usage is TRBV5-1 and J usage is TRBJ2-2, with D perhaps TRBD1 (5 bases). CDR3 size: 15 residues. Germline-derived CDR1 and CDR2 are SGHRS and YFSETQ. Trimming stripped 0 bases from V and 6 bases from J, with 12 bases between. The CDR3 spells CASSLGQGAAGELFF. The CDR3 DNA reads TGCGCCAGCAGCTTGGGTCAAGGGGCAGCCGGGGAGCTGTTTTTT.